These 17 T cell receptor beta chains came from one sample sequenced in a study of T cells after yellow fever vaccination. TCRdb ran MiXCR on the 5' RACE reads and lists one entry per CDR3 protein. This table has hundreds of thousands of distinct CDR3 sequences, roughly 5% appearing once. Sample: CD4+ T cells sorted from PBMCs, taken on the day of the yellow fever booster vaccination. Source of these receptors: a man between 18 and 29 years old who received the YFV17D yellow fever vaccine.

This clonotype turned up a few times. This chain links TRBV5-1 with TRBJ1-2; possibly TRBD1 for D (5 bases). Germline V gene lookup returns CDR1 SGHRS and CDR2 YFSETQ. The CDR3 spans 14 residues. V was cut by 2 bases and J by 4 bases, with 12 bases left in between. CDR3 region: CASSFSDSLYGYTF. CDR3 sequence (DNA): TGCGCCAGCAGCTTCTCCGACAGCCTCTATGGCTACACCTTC.

This clonotype appeared a few times. The DNA of the CDR3 is TGTGCCAGCAGTGCCTGGGGGGCCAAAAACATTCAGTACTTC. This sequence encodes CASSAWGAKNIQYF. V usage is TRBV2 and J usage is TRBJ2-4, with D possibly being TRBD1 or TRBD2 (5 bases each). V was clipped by 4 bases and J by 1 base, with 8 bases between them. Germline V CDR1 and CDR2: SNHLY, FYNNEI. This CDR3 has 14 residues.

At least ten counts were recorded for this clonotype. The CDR3, as DNA: TGCAGCGGAGGGGCAGGGAACACTGAAGCTTTCTTT. It yields the protein CSGGAGNTEAFF. The V and J genes are TRBV29-1 and TRBJ1-1, with a possible D match to TRBD1 (5 bases). V lost 7 bases and J lost 1, with 10 bases in between. This CDR3 has 12 amino acids. Germline-derived CDR1 and CDR2 are SQVTM and ANQGSEA.

This clonotype was counted only a few times. This may arise from a read error, as a much more abundant clone is one base away. The chain is built from TRBV5-1 and TRBJ1-1; D remains unclear. CDR1 and CDR2 (germline): SGHRS, YFSETQ. The CDR3 is 13 residues long. The CDR3 here is CASSFGGYTEVFF. The DNA of the CDR3 is TGCGCCAGCAGCTTCGGTGGATACACTGAAGTTTTCTTT. The variable domain in full, completed from reference TRBV5-1 and TRBJ1-1, reads KAGVTQTPRYLIKTRGQQVTLSCSPISGHRSVSWYQQTPGQGLQFLFEYFSETQRNKGNFPGRFSGRQFSNSRSEMNVSTLELGDSALYLCASSFGGYTEVFFGQGTRLTVV.

V and J are TRBV6-2 or TRBV6-3 and TRBJ2-3, with 11 bases that match TRBD1. The CDR3 loop spans 15 amino acids. J lost 3 bases, V lost 6 bases, and 5 bases had no gene match. CDR1 and CDR2 (germline): MNHEY, SVGEGT. In nucleotides, the CDR3 is TGTGCCAGCAGCCAGGACAGGGGGCGGACAGATACGCAGTATTTT. Amino acid sequence: CASSQDRGRTDTQYF.

This clonotype was picked up many times. The chain couples TRBV29-1 to TRBJ1-1, with D perhaps TRBD1 (6 bases). This CDR3 has 13 residues. The germline CDR1 and CDR2 sequences are SQVTM and ANQGSEA. The V end was cut by 3 bases, the J end by 1 base, with 9 bases between. Here the CDR3 DNA reads TGCAGCGTTGACAGGGGTTCGAACACTGAAGCTTTCTTT. This translates into CSVDRGSNTEAFF. The full variable domain, its missing parts supplied by reference TRBV29-1 and TRBJ1-1, is SAVISQKPSRDICQRGTSLTIQCQVDSQVTMMFWYRQQPGQSLTLIATANQGSEATYESGFVIDKFPISRPNLTFSTLTVSNMSPEDSSIYLCSVDRGSNTEAFFGQGTRLTVV.

This clonotype was seen a handful of times. The chain links TRBV28 to TRBJ2-1; D is uncertain. The V end lost 3 bases, the J end lost 8 bases, and 14 bases lay between the germline ends. The CDR3 extends over 14 amino acids. From germline, CDR1 is MDHEN and CDR2 SYDVKM. CDR3 in amino acids: CASSFPPLSHEQFF. DNA for the CDR3: TGTGCCAGCAGTTTTCCCCCCCTATCCCATGAGCAGTTCTTC.

A few counts support this clonotype. This sequence joins TRBV20-1 and TRBJ1-6, with D possibly TRBD1 on 5 matching bases. The CDR3 contains 15 residues. Trimming removed 3 bases from V and 9 bases from J, with 18 bases in between. Germline CDR1 is DFQATT and CDR2 is SNEGSKA (reference sequence). In nucleotides, the CDR3 is TGCAGTGCTAGCGTGAGACCAGGGTCGGTTTCACCCCTCCACTTT. It yields the protein CSASVRPGSVSPLHF.

The gene calls are TRBV6-5 and TRBJ2-2, with a tentative D call TRBD1 (5 bases). CDR3 length: 18 amino acids. V was pared by 7 bases and J by 3 bases, with 24 bases between. Germline V gives CDR1 MNHEY, CDR2 SVGAGI. This chain's CDR3 is CASKLQYQGRVDTGELFF. CDR3 nucleotides: TGTGCCAGCAAACTTCAATATCAGGGTCGCGTCGACACCGGGGAGCTGTTTTTT.

This clonotype was detected a few times. The chain couples TRBV10-3 to TRBJ1-2; the D gene is possibly TRBD1 (6 bases). Trimming shortened V by 6 bases and J by 2 bases, and 16 bases separated the two germline ends. The CDR3 runs to 15 residues. Germline CDR1 and CDR2: ENHRY and SYGVKD. This chain's CDR3 is CAIRVTGIGNYGYTF. The CDR3 DNA is TGTGCCATCAGGGTAACAGGGATCGGGAACTATGGCTACACCTTC.

This sequence joins TRBV12-3 or TRBV12-4 and TRBJ2-3, with unresolved D. The CDR3 has 13 residues. Trimming removed 3 bases from V and 4 bases from J, with 8 bases in between. CDR3 coding DNA: TGTGCCAGCAGTTTCAAAGGAGCAGATACGCAGTATTTT. Translated: CASSFKGADTQYF.

This clonotype was found many times. This chain uses TRBV5-1 with TRBJ1-3; D call uncertain. The CDR3 is 14 residues long. V gave up 3 bases and J gave up 2 bases, with 9 bases separating them. Per the germline V gene, CDR1 is SGHRS and CDR2 is YFSETQ. In DNA, the CDR3 is TGCGCCAGCAGCTCCACGGCGACTGGAAACACCATATATTTT. It specifies CASSSTATGNTIYF.

The chain joins TRBV2 to TRBJ1-4, with 9 bases fitting TRBD1. The CDR3 runs 15 residues. Looked up from germline, CDR1 is SNHLY and CDR2 is FYNNEI. V was pared by 8 bases and J by 2 bases, with 6 bases of the junction left unmatched. The CDR3 sequence is CASVGQGLTNEKLFF. CDR3 sequence (DNA): TGTGCCAGCGTGGGACAGGGACTGACTAATGAAAAACTGTTTTTT.

This clonotype was observed at least ten times. V gene TRBV27 combines with J gene TRBJ2-7, with D possibly TRBD2 on 5 matching bases. The CDR3 extends over 14 amino acids. V was shortened by 1 base and J by 0 bases, with 7 bases between the two germline ends. Germline-derived CDR1 and CDR2 are MNHEY and SMNVEV (reference sequence). The CDR3, as DNA: TGTGCCAGCAGTTTATGGGAGAGCTCCTACGAGCAGTACTTC. Amino acids: CASSLWESSYEQYF.

This clonotype was recorded at least ten times. The chain is built from TRBV7-2 and TRBJ1-1; D gene ambiguous. Germline V CDR1 and CDR2: SGHTA, FQGNSA. Trimming took 7 bases from V and 8 from J, leaving 11 bases between them. The CDR3 spans 11 residues. This CDR3 is CASTPGREAFF. The CDR3, as DNA: TGTGCCAGCACCCCCGGCAGAGAAGCTTTCTTT.

This clonotype appeared a few times. J is TRBJ2-7 and V is TRBV4-3; D is uncertain. The CDR3 totals 13 residues. Looked up from germline, CDR1 is LGHNA and CDR2 is YSLEER. Trimming took off 1 base at V and 0 bases at J, with 4 bases between the two ends. The CDR3 region is CASSQAFSYEQYF. CDR3 sequence (DNA): TGCGCCAGCAGCCAAGCATTCTCCTACGAGCAGTACTTC.

J is TRBJ1-1 and V is TRBV7-2, with D perhaps matching TRBD1 (5 bases). The germline CDR1 and CDR2 sequences are SGHTA and FQGNSA. The CDR3 consists of 15 residues. The germline V and J ends were trimmed by 6 bases and 0 bases, with 14 bases remaining between them. The CDR3 bases are TGTGCCAGCAGTCCCGTCGGGACCATGAACACTGAAGCTTTCTTT. Its translation: CASSPVGTMNTEAFF.